The 31 T cell receptor beta chains below were found in one sample sequenced in a study of shared clonotypes between healthy human individuals. Sequencing was performed with immunoSEQ multiplex PCR; in TCRdb, only in-frame clones are kept and a portion is missing. This table holds 1.5 million to 1.9 million clones, approximately 98% found once. Sequencing input: naive CD4+ T cells sorted from blood. As for subset: CD45RA+ positively selected. All receptors derive from a man aged 25-45 years in good health.

The V and J genes are TRBV27 and TRBJ2-2; D is unclear. The CDR3 sequence is 13 residues long. The V gene's germline CDR1 is MNHEY and CDR2 SMNVEV (reference sequence). V lost 6 bases to trimming and J lost 6 bases, with 11 bases between them. DNA of the CDR3: TGTGCCAGCAGCGCGGTAGAGGCCGGGGAGCTGTTTTTT. Its protein product is CASSAVEAGELFF.

The rearrangement uses TRBV20-1 and TRBJ2-1; TRBD1 or TRBD2 may be the D gene (6 bases each). This CDR3 spans 8 amino acids. Trimming cost V 4 bases and J 16 bases, with 8 bases left between them. The V gene's germline CDR1 is DFQATT and CDR2 SNEGSKA (reference sequence). CDR3 region: CSAKGGFF. As DNA, the CDR3 is TGCAGTGCTAAGGGGGGATTCTTC.

The chain employs TRBV7-6 and TRBJ2-5; 12 nucleotides line up with TRBD1. In germline, CDR1 is SGHVS, CDR2 FNYEAQ. The CDR3 is made up of 17 amino acids. V lost 4 bases and J lost 5; bases outside the gene matches: 11. The CDR3 sequence is CASSSRDRGRFRETQYF. The CDR3 DNA reads TGTGCCAGCAGCTCCCGGGACAGGGGGCGGTTCAGGGAGACCCAGTACTTC. Supplemented by reference TRBV7-6 and TRBJ2-5, the full variable domain reads GAGVSQSPRYKVTKRGQDVALRCDPISGHVSLYWYRQALGQGPEFLTYFNYEAQQDKSGLPNDRFSAERPEGSISTLTIQRTEQRDSAMYRCASSSRDRGRFRETQYFGPGTRLLVL.

Of note for this clone: Other nucleotide sequences in the sample specify the same CDR3. The chain has TRBV6-5 and TRBJ1-1; D is perhaps TRBD1 (5 bases). In germline, CDR1 is MNHEY, CDR2 SVGAGI. With 6 bases removed from V and 6 bases from J, the gap between germline ends came to 8 bases. The CDR3 consists of 11 residues. The CDR3 is CASSQGAEAFF. The CDR3 DNA sequence: TGTGCCAGCAGCCAGGGCGCTGAAGCTTTCTTT.

V and J are TRBV25-1 and TRBJ2-7; D not resolved. Trimming took off 4 bases at V and 5 bases at J, with 12 bases between the two ends. The CDR3 spans 13 residues. Germline loops: CDR1 MGHDK, CDR2 SYGVNS. CDR3 coding DNA: TGTGCCAGCAGTGGAGGCGTTGGAAACGAGCAGTACTTC. Translating it yields CASSGGVGNEQYF.

Concerning this clone: The sample has other DNA sequences that encode this CDR3 too. J is TRBJ2-1 and V is TRBV9, with 9 nucleotides matching TRBD2. The CDR3 length is 16 residues. The germline gives CDR1 SGDLS, CDR2 YYNGEE. The V segment lost 0 bases and the J segment 0 bases; nucleotides outside the gene matches: 1. CDR3 coding DNA: TGTGCCAGCAGCGTAGGTAGCGGGAGCTCCTACAATGAGCAGTTCTTC. Protein product: CASSVGSGSSYNEQFF. Together with reference TRBV9 and TRBJ2-1, the CDR3 gives the full variable domain: DSGVTQTPKHLITATGQRVTLRCSPRSGDLSVYWYQQSLDQGLQFLIQYYNGEERAKGNILERFSAQQFPDLHSELNLSSLELGDSALYFCASSVGSGSSYNEQFFGPGTRLTVL.

The chain recombines TRBV11-2 with TRBJ2-7, with D uncertain. From germline, CDR1 is SGHAT and CDR2 FQNNGV. This CDR3 is built from 15 residues. Trimming took off 0 bases at V and 1 base at J, with 10 bases between the two ends. The CDR3 coding sequence is TGTGCCAGCAGCTTAGAAGCCGGAGCTTCCTACGAGCAGTACTTC. This gives the protein CASSLEAGASYEQYF.

J is TRBJ1-2 and V is TRBV9, with D perhaps TRBD1 (5 bases). Germline CDR1 reads SGDLS; CDR2 reads YYNGEE. CDR3 length: 14 residues. Trimming removed 0 bases from V and 4 bases from J, with 10 bases in between. CDR3 residues: CASSVEMTAYGYTF. DNA of the CDR3: TGTGCCAGCAGCGTAGAGATGACAGCCTATGGCTACACCTTC.

The chain uses TRBV5-4 and TRBJ2-7; no clear D. The CDR3 is 13 residues long. The germline CDR1 and CDR2 sequences are SGHNT and YYREEE (reference sequence). V was pared by 7 bases and J by 6 bases, with 17 bases between. The DNA for the CDR3 is TGTGCCAGCCGGCCCCCTGCGTCTCGCGAGCAGTACTTC. Its protein is CASRPPASREQYF.

The chain carries TRBV28 and TRBJ2-2, with unresolved D. Between the trimmed V and J ends, which lost 8 bases and 1 base, there was a span of 11 bases. Germline lookup yields CDR1 MDHEN and CDR2 SYDVKM. The CDR3 consists of 14 residues. CDR3 sequence: CASYPSGNTGELFF. The CDR3 DNA sequence: TGTGCCAGCTACCCCTCGGGGAACACCGGGGAGCTGTTTTTT.

The V call is TRBV15, the J call TRBJ2-1; a possible D gene is TRBD2 (6 bases). The germline CDR1 and CDR2 sequences are LNHNV and YYDKDF (reference sequence). Trimming took 0 bases from V and 6 from J, leaving 12 bases between them. This CDR3 is built from 15 residues. CDR3 coding DNA: TGTGCCACCAGCAGAGATAGCGGAGGGCTCAATGAGCAGTTCTTC. It specifies CATSRDSGGLNEQFF.

The rearrangement uses TRBV6-1 and TRBJ2-3; 7 bases line up with TRBD2. The germline gives CDR1 MNHNS, CDR2 SASEGT. The trim removed 2 bases at V and 5 bases at J, leaving 4 bases unmatched. The length of the CDR3 is 14 residues. This CDR3 is CASSESWGGDTQYF. DNA of the CDR3: TGTGCCAGCAGTGAAAGTTGGGGGGGAGATACGCAGTATTTT.

This sequence joins TRBV19 and TRBJ2-3; 7 bases match TRBD2. The CDR3 covers 15 residues. The trim removed 6 bases at V and 1 base at J, leaving 7 bases unmatched. CDR1 LNHDA and CDR2 SQIVND come from the germline V gene (reference sequence). DNA for the CDR3: TGTGCCAGTAGGTCCGCGCGGGAGCGCACAGATACGCAGTATTTT. It translates to CASRSARERTDTQYF.

The chain couples TRBV14 to TRBJ1-2, with D uncertain. V lost 5 bases, J lost 4 bases, and 20 bases lay in between. The CDR3 runs 16 residues. CDR1 SGHDN and CDR2 FVKESK come from the germline V gene. CDR3 DNA: TGTGCCAGCAGCGCGCGATGGATGGGATCAGGCTATGGCTACACCTTC. Translated, it gives CASSARWMGSGYGYTF.

The chain uses TRBV5-4 and TRBJ2-2, with 10 bases identical to TRBD2. V gave up 4 bases and J gave up 4 bases; unmatched junction bases: 10. Germline lookup yields CDR1 SGHNT and CDR2 YYREEE (reference sequence). The CDR3 covers 17 residues. The CDR3: CASSGKAGGPGTGELFF. The CDR3 DNA reads TGTGCCAGCAGCGGAAAAGCGGGAGGGCCGGGCACCGGGGAGCTGTTTTTT.

This chain joins TRBV21-1 and TRBJ2-7; the DNA was not used to check the table's D call, TRBD2. TRBV21-1 corresponds to a pseudogene. The CDR3 contains 12 residues. The CDR3 sequence is CASTGTSYEQYF. CDR3 DNA sequence: TGTGCCTCTACCGGGACTTCCTACGAGCAGTACTTC.

The V gene is TRBV9, the J gene TRBJ1-2; 8 positions agree with TRBD1. The CDR3 length is 14 residues. V lost 3 bases to trimming and J lost 8 bases; unmatched junction nucleotides: 9. The V gene's germline CDR1 is SGDLS and CDR2 YYNGEE. CDR3 coding DNA: TGTGCCAGCAGCGCCGGGCAGGGGGCGGGAGGCTACACCTTC. It codes for CASSAGQGAGGYTF.

The chain joins TRBV30 to TRBJ1-2; 7 bases are shared with TRBD1. Looked up from germline, CDR1 is GTSNPN and CDR2 is SVGIG (reference sequence). This CDR3 spans 13 amino acids. The ends lost 0 bases at V and 8 bases at J; junction bases unmatched: 6. CDR3 DNA: TGTGCCTGGAGTGTACAGACAGGGCAAGGCTACACCTTC. Translated: CAWSVQTGQGYTF.

The chain has TRBV11-2 and TRBJ1-3, with 7 nucleotides matching TRBD1. The V and J ends lost 3 bases and 4 bases, in that order; junction bases with no gene match: 9. This CDR3 is built from 16 residues. Germline loops: CDR1 SGHAT, CDR2 FQNNGV. The CDR3 nucleotides read TGTGCCAGCAGCTTGCGCCGGGACAGAAGGGGAAACACCATATATTTT. Translated: CASSLRRDRRGNTIYF.

The chain has TRBV5-6 and TRBJ1-1; 9 bases agree with TRBD1. The J segment lost 7 bases and the V segment lost 3 bases, leaving 13 bases of the junction unmatched. The CDR3 sequence is 16 residues long. The germline V gene encodes CDR1 SGHDT and CDR2 YYEEEE. The CDR3 bases are TGTGCCAGCAGCTCTCGGACAGGGGCGATCGTCGGTGAAGCTTTCTTT. The encoded protein is CASSSRTGAIVGEAFF.

V and J are TRBV4-1 and TRBJ1-1; D is undetermined. CDR1 and CDR2 from the germline V gene are MGHRA and YSYEKL. With 1 base removed from V and 4 bases from J, the gap between germline ends came to 10 bases. The length of the CDR3 is 14 residues. CDR3 bases: TGCGCCAGCAGCCAAGGGCCCCTGACCACTGAAGCTTTCTTT. Amino acid sequence: CASSQGPLTTEAFF.

This chain links TRBV2 with TRBJ1-5, with D uncertain. The CDR3 runs 15 residues. Trimming stripped 6 bases from V and 1 base from J, with 13 bases between. Germline lookup yields CDR1 SNHLY and CDR2 FYNNEI. DNA of the CDR3: TGTGCCAGCAGGGGGAACAGTGGAAGCAATCAGCCCCAGCATTTT. It codes for CASRGNSGSNQPQHF. Combining the CDR3 with reference TRBV2 and TRBJ1-5 gives the whole variable domain EPEVTQTPSHQVTQMGQEVILRCVPISNHLYFYWYRQILGQKVEFLVSFYNNEISEKSEIFDDQFSVERPDGSNFTLKIRSTKLEDSAMYFCASRGNSGSNQPQHFGDGTRLSIL.

The rearrangement joins TRBV5-4 to TRBJ2-1; 8 nucleotides line up with TRBD1. The germline CDR1 and CDR2 sequences are SGHNT and YYREEE (reference sequence). CDR3 size: 17 residues. V shed 3 bases, J shed 7 bases, and the junction held 15 bases outside the gene matches. The CDR3 sequence is CASSSRPSRGLENEQFF. Here the CDR3 DNA reads TGTGCCAGCAGCTCCAGGCCGAGCAGGGGGCTCGAGAATGAGCAGTTCTTC. Using reference TRBV5-4 and TRBJ2-1 for the parts outside the CDR3, the full variable domain is ETGVTQSPTHLIKTRGQQVTLRCSSQSGHNTVSWYQQALGQGPQFIFQYYREEENGRGNFPPRFSGLQFPNYSSELNVNALELDDSALYLCASSSRPSRGLENEQFFGPGTRLTVL.

The chain links TRBV7-2 to TRBJ2-2; D call uncertain. With 6 bases removed from V and 6 bases from J, the gap between germline ends came to 11 bases. The CDR3 extends over 13 amino acids. Germline V lookup: CDR1 SGHTA, CDR2 FQGNSA. The CDR3 DNA is TGTGCCAGCAGTATCCAAGGTTCCGGGGAGCTGTTTTTT. Protein: CASSIQGSGELFF.

The J gene is TRBJ2-1, the V gene TRBV10-1, with D unclear. The CDR3 loop spans 10 amino acids. Trimming stripped 9 bases from V and 10 bases from J, with 10 bases between. Germline lookup yields CDR1 WNHNN and CDR2 SYGVQD (reference sequence). The CDR3 DNA reads TGCGCCAGAAGGCTGTCGGAGCAGTTCTTC. It translates to CARRLSEQFF.

This chain connects TRBV5-1 to TRBJ2-1; TRBD1 agrees at 9 bases. The germline CDR1 and CDR2 sequences are SGHRS and YFSETQ. V dropped 4 bases and J dropped 6; count of bases not matched to a gene: 8. The CDR3 runs 15 residues. The CDR3 sequence: CASSLGQGFRNEQFF. CDR3 sequence (DNA): TGCGCCAGCAGCCTAGGACAGGGGTTTCGCAATGAGCAGTTCTTC.

Remarks on this clone: Compared with germline, one end of the junction differs, possibly owing to a read error. This rearrangement joins TRBV30 to TRBJ2-5, with TRBD2 as a possible D gene (7 bases). The CDR3 consists of 13 residues. Germline CDR1 and CDR2: GTSNPN and SVGIG (reference sequence). The DNA for the CDR3 is TGTGCCTGGACCCATTTGGACAGCGGGGATAGGAACTTC. It translates to CAWTHLDSGDRNF.

With regard to this clone: The sample contains more than one DNA sequence encoding this CDR3. This chain links TRBV11-2 with TRBJ1-5; D is undetermined. CDR1 and CDR2 (germline): SGHAT, FQNNGV. This CDR3 contains 13 residues. Trimming shortened V by 0 bases and J by 6 bases, and 6 bases separated the two germline ends. CDR3 DNA sequence: TGTGCCAGCAGCTTAGATCGGGGTCAGCCCCAGCATTTT. It is translated as CASSLDRGQPQHF.

The rearrangement uses TRBV5-1 and TRBJ2-3; D is unclear. The CDR3 contains 14 residues. Trimming removed 2 bases at V and 1 base at J, with 8 bases between. Germline CDR1 and CDR2: SGHRS and YFSETQ. The CDR3 reads CASSFGVGTDTQYF. The CDR3, as DNA: TGCGCCAGCAGCTTTGGGGTCGGCACAGATACGCAGTATTTT.

This chain links TRBV6-6 with TRBJ2-3; unclear D gene. The CDR3 has 15 residues. The V end lost 6 bases, the J end lost 0 bases, and 13 bases lay between the germline ends. CDR1 is MNHNY, CDR2 SVGAGI, per germline (reference sequence). The CDR3 is CASRASTSSTDTQYF. CDR3 coding DNA: TGTGCCAGCAGGGCGTCGACCTCTAGCACAGATACGCAGTATTTT.

The chain employs TRBV28 and TRBJ2-7; possible D gene TRBD2, 6 bases. The CDR3 is 11 residues long. CDR1 and CDR2 (germline): MDHEN, SYDVKM. The CDR3 protein is CALGGTYEQYF. The CDR3 DNA reads as TGTGCGCTTGGGGGGACCTACGAGCAGTACTTC.